This TCR beta chain is drawn from a study of blood T cell repertoires in COVID-19. Sequenced by immunoSEQ multiplex PCR; TCRdb stores in-frame clones only, minus some. This table has around 46,000 clones, around 90% appearing once. Germline V gives CDR1 LGHDT, CDR2 YNNKEL (reference sequence). With 1 base removed from V and 5 bases from J, the gap between germline ends came to 6 bases. The CDR3 sequence is 14 residues long. This clonotype was obtained from a man over 45 with acute or convalescent COVID-19. The chain has TRBV3-1 (or the pseudogene TRBV3-2) and TRBJ1-6, with D possibly TRBD1 on 6 matching bases. The specimen was peripheral blood. The CDR3 sequence is CASSQGQDNSPLHF. CDR3 in DNA: TGTGCCAGCAGCCAAGGACAGGATAATTCACCCCTCCACTTT.